The clone carrying this T cell receptor (beta chain) was seen a handful of times. Its antigen is unidentified. Trimming took off 7 bases at V and 4 bases at J, with 10 bases between the two ends. The length of the CDR3 is 12 residues. Germline loops: CDR1 LNHDA, CDR2 SQIVND (reference sequence). The record originates from a study of cytomegalovirus exposure and HLA in healthy donors. General study points: Being productive about 87% or about 30% of the time was typical of most TCR beta V segments in an earlier analysis. TCR beta V- and J-gene trimming was later associated with a missense DCLRE1C variant.

The PCR employed 60 Vbeta primers together with 13 Jbeta primers. Measured with immunoSEQ multiplex PCR; TCRdb has only the in-frame clones, and not every one. The data contain around 170,000 clones, 82% of them singletons. The source material was PBMCs. V usage is TRBV19 and J usage is TRBJ1-2; no clear D gene. This sequence was found in a woman between 18 and 29 years old in good health and CMV-seronegative. The DNA for the CDR3 is TGTGCCAGTACATACAGAAGCTATGGCTACACCTTC. It codes for CASTYRSYGYTF.